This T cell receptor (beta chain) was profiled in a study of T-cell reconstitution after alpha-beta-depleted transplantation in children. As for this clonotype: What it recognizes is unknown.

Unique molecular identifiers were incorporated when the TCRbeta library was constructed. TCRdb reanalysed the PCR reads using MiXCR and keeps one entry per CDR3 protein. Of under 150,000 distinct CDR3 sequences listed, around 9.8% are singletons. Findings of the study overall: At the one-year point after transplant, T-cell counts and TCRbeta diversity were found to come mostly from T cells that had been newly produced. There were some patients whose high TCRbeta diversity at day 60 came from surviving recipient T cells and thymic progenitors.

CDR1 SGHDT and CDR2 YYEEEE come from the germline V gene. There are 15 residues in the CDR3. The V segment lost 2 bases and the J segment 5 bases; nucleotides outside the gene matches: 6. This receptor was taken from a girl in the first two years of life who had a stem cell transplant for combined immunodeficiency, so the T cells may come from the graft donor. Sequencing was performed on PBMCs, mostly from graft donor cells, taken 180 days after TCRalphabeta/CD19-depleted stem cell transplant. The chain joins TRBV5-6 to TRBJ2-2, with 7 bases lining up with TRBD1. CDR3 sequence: CASSFPDRRTGELFF. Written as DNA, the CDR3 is TGTGCCAGCAGCTTCCCGGACAGGCGAACCGGGGAGCTGTTTTTT.